The 9 T cell receptor beta chains listed next were all sequenced from one sample in a study of T-cell memory formation after mild COVID-19. MiXCR, run by TCRdb on the 5' RACE reads, gives a single entry per CDR3 protein. The data contain a few hundred thousand distinct CDR3 sequences, around a tenth of them singletons. The material sequenced was PBMCs or a T cell subset sorted from them (not recorded which). The receptors originated from a man between 18 and 35 years old who had mild COVID-19 (a few samples of this study predate the infection). Cell type and time point are not known.

This clonotype was counted only a few times. This chain joins TRBV20-1 and TRBJ2-5; D not certain. This CDR3 is 14 amino acids long. Germline values: CDR1 DFQATT, CDR2 SNEGSKA (reference sequence). V shed 3 bases and J shed 1 base, with 12 bases lying between them. CDR3 sequence (DNA): TGCAGTGCTAGGCAGGACCCAACCCAAGAGACCCAGTACTTC. Translating it yields CSARQDPTQETQYF.

This sequence joins TRBV4-3 and TRBJ1-1; D is perhaps TRBD1 (6 bases). This CDR3 comprises 15 residues. Germline-derived CDR1 and CDR2 are LGHNA and YSLEER. V dropped 4 bases and J dropped 3 bases, with 15 bases sitting between them. This chain's CDR3 is CASSLDDRTYTEAFF. The CDR3 DNA follows: TGCGCCAGCAGCCTGGACGACAGGACTTACACTGAAGCTTTCTTT.

Ten or more counts support this clonotype. The V call is TRBV15, the J call TRBJ1-4; TRBD1 aligns across 7 bases. Germline V gene lookup returns CDR1 LNHNV and CDR2 YYDKDF (reference sequence). This CDR3 is 13 amino acids long. Losses at the gene ends were 7 bases for V and 3 bases for J; bases not matched to a gene: 2. CDR3 protein: CATKGAANEKLFF. CDR3 in DNA: TGTGCCACCAAGGGGGCCGCTAATGAAAAACTGTTTTTT.

V is TRBV11-1 and J is TRBJ2-5; D is unclear. The length of the CDR3 is 14 residues. Germline CDR1 SGHAT, CDR2 FQDESV (reference sequence). The germline V and J ends were trimmed by 4 bases and 1 base, with 10 bases remaining between them. CDR3 residues: CASSSRVGQETQYF. CDR3 nucleotide sequence: TGTGCCAGCAGCTCACGGGTTGGCCAAGAGACCCAGTACTTC.

This clonotype was observed many times. This rearrangement joins TRBV12-3 or TRBV12-4 to TRBJ2-1, with D unclear. Trimming pared 6 bases from V and 8 bases from J, leaving 11 bases between. The CDR3 contains 12 residues. CDR3 loop: CASRRPPHEQFF. The CDR3 DNA reads TGTGCCAGCAGACGACCTCCCCATGAGCAGTTCTTC.

This clonotype was observed a few times. V gene TRBV12-3 or TRBV12-4 combines with J gene TRBJ1-2; perhaps TRBD1 as D (5 bases). With 5 bases removed from V and 8 bases from J, the gap between germline ends came to 18 bases. This CDR3 contains 14 residues. The CDR3 region is CASSPPLTGGGYTF. The CDR3 nucleotides are TGTGCCAGCAGTCCACCCCTAACTGGGGGGGGCTACACCTTC.

This clonotype was recorded many times. CDR3 amino acids: CASSSIDVEQFF. The DNA for the CDR3 is TGTGCCAGCAGCTCTATCGATGTTGAGCAGTTCTTC. This rearrangement joins TRBV7-9 to TRBJ2-1; D ambiguous. Germline CDR1 SEHNR, CDR2 FQNEAQ (reference sequence). The germline V and J ends were trimmed by 4 bases and 9 bases, with 10 bases remaining between them. This CDR3 comprises 12 residues.

In this sample, this clonotype turned up a few times. The V and J genes are TRBV6-6 and TRBJ2-1; D is ambiguous. Trimming left V 0 bases short and J 0 bases short, with 3 bases between. The germline V gene encodes CDR1 MNHNY and CDR2 SVGAGI (reference sequence). This CDR3 contains 14 residues. CDR3 nucleotide sequence: TGTGCCAGCAGTTACTCCAGCTCCTACAATGAGCAGTTCTTC. Amino acids: CASSYSSSYNEQFF.

As DNA, the CDR3 is TGTGCCGACGGGACTAGCGGGGAGACCCAGTACTTC. Amino acid sequence: CADGTSGETQYF. This chain joins TRBV7-9 and TRBJ2-5, with 12 bases identical to TRBD2. V lost 11 bases and J lost 5; bases outside the gene matches: 3. CDR1 and CDR2 from the germline V gene are SEHNR and FQNEAQ (reference sequence). The CDR3 runs 12 residues. Supplemented by reference TRBV7-9 and TRBJ2-5, the full variable domain reads DTGVSQNPRHKITKRGQNVTFRCDPISEHNRLYWYRQTLGQGPEFLTYFQNEAQLEKSRLLSDRFSAERPKGSFSTLEIQRTEQGDSAMYLCADGTSGETQYFGPGTRLLVL.